This entry features one T cell receptor beta chain sequence. Its antigen is still unknown. This sample is part of a study of cytomegalovirus exposure and HLA in healthy donors. For the study at large: Researchers previously reported finding 90 million to 130 million unique TCR beta sequences from 150 million to 200 million T cells. There were some 400 genotyped donors. Of these, about 81% fell in the genetic ancestry cluster associated with self-reported Caucasian donors.

V shed 6 bases, J shed 5 bases, and the junction held 0 bases outside the gene matches. From germline, CDR1 is MDHEN and CDR2 SYDVKM. The CDR3 runs to 11 residues. PCR involved 60 Vbeta and 13 Jbeta primers. The protocol was immunoSEQ multiplex PCR, while the TCRdb copy is restricted to in-frame clones and leaves out a portion. The profile shows 100,000 or so clones, 75% of them singletons. Study-wide results and caveats: Cytomegalovirus status was reportedly diagnosed by the classifier with high specificity and sensitivity. In a later analysis, DRB1 alleles had the most associated TCRs; HLA-C alleles the fewest.

The genes are TRBV28 and TRBJ1-1; TRBD1 agrees at 7 bases. The sequenced sample consisted of PBMCs. This clonotype was obtained from a woman younger than 30 in good health and CMV-seropositive. The CDR3 nucleotides read TGTGCCAGCAGCAGGGGGACTGAAGCTTTCTTT. It yields the protein CASSRGTEAFF. Together with reference TRBV28 and TRBJ1-1, the CDR3 gives the full variable domain: DVKVTQSSRYLVKRTGEKVFLECVQDMDHENMFWYRQDPGLGLRLIYFSYDVKMKEKGDIPEGYSVSREKKERFSLILESASTNQTSMYLCASSRGTEAFFGQGTRLTVV.